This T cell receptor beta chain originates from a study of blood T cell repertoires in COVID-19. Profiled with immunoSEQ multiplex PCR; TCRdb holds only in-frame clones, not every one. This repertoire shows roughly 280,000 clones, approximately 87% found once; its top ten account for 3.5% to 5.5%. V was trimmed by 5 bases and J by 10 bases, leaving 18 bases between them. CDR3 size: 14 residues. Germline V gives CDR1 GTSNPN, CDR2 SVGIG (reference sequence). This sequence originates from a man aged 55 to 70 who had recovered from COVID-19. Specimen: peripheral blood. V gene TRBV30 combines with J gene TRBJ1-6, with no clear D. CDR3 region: CAWGLQTWLSPLHF. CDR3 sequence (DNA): TGTGCCTGGGGGCTTCAGACTTGGTTATCACCCCTCCACTTT.